This is a list of T cell receptor beta chains from one sample in a study of cytomegalovirus exposure and HLA in healthy donors. TCRdb keeps only in-frame clones here, not all; method: immunoSEQ multiplex PCR. The repertoire holds some 160,000 clones, with around 89% as singletons. Sequenced: PBMCs. The source of these receptors is a man in his late teens or twenties in good health and CMV-seronegative. Each CDR3 is given with its conserved first and last residue. The order of the fields is V gene, D gene, J gene, CDR3 protein, CDR3 DNA. D genes are given only for firm matches.

>TRBV5-1|NA|TRBJ1-5
CASSLAGGNQPQHF
TGCGCCAGCAGCTTGGCAGGGGGCAATCAGCCCCAGCATTTT
>TRBV7-9|NA|TRBJ1-1
CASSREGIMNTEAFF
TGTGCCAGCAGCCGGGAGGGCATTATGAACACTGAAGCTTTCTTT
>TRBV28|NA|TRBJ1-2
CASNLPLPQGKGYGYTF
TGTGCCAGCAATTTGCCCCTACCCCAGGGGAAGGGCTATGGCTACACCTTC
>TRBV19|NA|TRBJ2-7
CASSYGSTYEQYF
TGTGCCAGTAGCTACGGGAGTACCTACGAGCAGTACTTC
>TRBV27|NA|TRBJ2-7
CATGLGGREQYF
TGTGCCACCGGACTGGGGGGTAGAGAGCAGTACTTC
>TRBV27|NA|TRBJ2-6
CASSLPPGSGANVLTF
TGTGCCAGCAGTTTACCCCCCGGCTCTGGGGCCAACGTCCTGACTTTC
>TRBV5-1|NA|TRBJ2-5
CASSLGNGNQETQYF
TGCGCCAGCAGCTTGGGAAACGGGAACCAAGAGACCCAGTACTTC
>TRBV19|TRBD1|TRBJ2-7
CASSRTGQEPYEQYF
TGTGCCAGTAGTAGAACGGGACAGGAGCCCTACGAGCAGTACTTC
>TRBV18|NA|TRBJ1-1
CASSPPQRTGAFF
TGTGCCAGCTCACCCCCTCAGCGGACCGGAGCTTTCTTT
>TRBV4-1|TRBD1|TRBJ2-3
CASSPMLQGNQRTTQYF
TGCGCCAGCAGCCCAATGCTACAGGGGAATCAGAGAACTACGCAGTATTTT